The 32 T cell receptor beta chains reported below all come from one sample, sequenced in a study of blood T cells in healthy people across ages. A sample-barcoded 5' primer and a J-beta primer mix were used in a second PCR of roughly 6 to 11 cycles. TCRdb itself ran the 5' RACE reads through MiXCR, one entry per CDR3 protein. The repertoire has 1 million to 1.2 million distinct CDR3 sequences, 35% to 40% of them found once; the top ten carry 10% to 15%. The source material was blood. The receptors shown here come from a man aged 18 to 30 in good health.

As to this clonotype: Relative to the germline gene, one junction end is altered; a read error may explain this. The rearrangement links TRBV7-7 to TRBJ2-1; D uncertain. Germline V lookup: CDR1 SSHAT, CDR2 FNYEAQ (reference sequence). The CDR3 has 13 residues. The CDR3 here is CASSLSFNNEQFF. As DNA, the CDR3 is TGTGCTAGCAGCTTGAGCTTTAACAATGAGCAGTTCTTC. Looking up the rest from reference TRBV7-7 and TRBJ2-1 gives the full variable domain: GAGVSQSPRYKVTKRGQDVTLRCDPISSHATLYWYQQALGQGPEFLTYFNYEAQPDKSGLPSDRFSAERPEGSISTLTIQRTEQRDSAMYRCASSLSFNNEQFFGPGTRLTVL.

The gene calls are TRBV4-2 and TRBJ2-1, with D perhaps TRBD2 (5 bases). The DNA end lines up better with TRBJ2-7; the J call may be wrong. Looked up from germline, CDR1 is LGHNA and CDR2 is YNFKEQ. The CDR3 extends over 16 amino acids. The CDR3 nucleotides are TGTGCCAGCAGCCAAGACCGGGGTAGCTCCTACAATGAGCAGTACTTC. Protein: CASSQDRGSSYNEQYF.

The chain combines TRBV5-6 with TRBJ1-1, with D maybe TRBD1 (5 bases). Trimming took off 2 bases at V and 0 bases at J, with 11 bases between the two ends. This CDR3 has 15 residues. Germline V gene data show CDR1 as SGHDT and CDR2 as YYEEEE. For the CDR3, the DNA is TGTGCCAGCAGCTTTAAGGGGCCCTTGAACACTGAAGCTTTCTTT. It encodes CASSFKGPLNTEAFF.

This rearrangement joins TRBV4-1 to TRBJ2-7; D is possibly TRBD1 (6 bases). The germline V gene encodes CDR1 MGHRA and CDR2 YSYEKL. This CDR3 has 15 residues. Trimming removed 0 bases at V and 3 bases at J, with 12 bases between. This chain's CDR3 is CASSQEWGLNYEQYF. Written as DNA, the CDR3 is TGCGCCAGCAGCCAAGAATGGGGGCTCAACTACGAGCAGTACTTC.

This clonotype was observed a few times. The chain combines TRBV12-3 or TRBV12-4 with TRBJ2-3; D is possibly TRBD1 (5 bases). The CDR3 totals 12 residues. The V and J ends lost 5 bases and 5 bases respectively, with 8 bases between them. The CDR3 nucleotides read TGTGCCAGCAGTGGCAGGGTAGATACGCAGTATTTT. Encoded protein: CASSGRVDTQYF.

There are a few counts of this clonotype. The chain uses TRBV27 and TRBJ1-2, with a weak D call TRBD1 (6 bases). Germline V CDR1 and CDR2: MNHEY, SMNVEV (reference sequence). V was trimmed by 3 bases and J by 1 base, leaving 12 bases between them. The CDR3 consists of 15 residues. In DNA form, the CDR3 reads TGTGCCAGCAGTTTTGGAGGACAGCTTAACTATGGCTACACCTTC. Translated: CASSFGGQLNYGYTF.

This clonotype came up many times. This rearrangement joins TRBV11-3 to TRBJ2-1; D is uncertain. The V end lost 5 bases, the J end lost 0 bases, and 11 bases lay between the germline ends. The germline gives CDR1 SGHNT, CDR2 YENEEA. The CDR3 consists of 15 residues. The CDR3 DNA follows: TGTGCCAGCAGCCCTTTCGAAAGCTCCTACAATGAGCAGTTCTTC. It translates to CASSPFESSYNEQFF.

The chain joins TRBV27 to TRBJ2-5; D remains ambiguous. This CDR3 is built from 16 residues. Trimming took 2 bases from V and 6 from J, leaving 19 bases between them. Germline CDR1 MNHEY, CDR2 SMNVEV (reference sequence). In DNA form, the CDR3 reads TGTGCCAGCAGTTTAACCGCATCTCAAGGAGCGAAGACCCAGTACTTC. This codes for CASSLTASQGAKTQYF.

The chain links TRBV20-1 to TRBJ1-2; tentative D call: TRBD1 (6 bases). Germline-derived CDR1 and CDR2 are DFQATT and SNEGSKA (reference sequence). V lost 0 bases and J lost 0, with 20 bases in between. The CDR3 sequence is 18 residues long. The CDR3 here is CSARETAGKGGSNYGYTF. In DNA form, the CDR3 reads TGCAGTGCTAGAGAGACAGCAGGGAAGGGGGGGTCTAACTATGGCTACACCTTC.

The chain employs TRBV18 and TRBJ1-1, with 9 bases that match TRBD1. V shed 3 bases and J 0 bases; nucleotides not matched to a gene: 5. The CDR3 has 16 residues. The germline CDR1 and CDR2 sequences are KGHSH and LQKENI. The CDR3 spells CASSPGQGIMNTEAFF. The CDR3 nucleotides read TGTGCCAGCTCACCGGGACAGGGTATCATGAACACTGAAGCTTTCTTT.

The J gene is TRBJ1-4, the V gene TRBV20-1; D is possibly TRBD1 (5 bases). This CDR3 is built from 11 residues. With 6 bases removed from V and 10 bases from J, the gap between germline ends came to 12 bases. Germline loops: CDR1 DFQATT, CDR2 SNEGSKA (reference sequence). The CDR3 sequence is CSASGYAKLFF. DNA for the CDR3: TGCAGTGCATCAGGGTATGCAAAACTGTTTTTT.

This clonotype was counted many times. The J gene is TRBJ2-3, the V gene TRBV7-2; no clear D gene. Trimming shortened V by 5 bases and J by 4 bases, and 10 bases separated the two germline ends. From germline, CDR1 is SGHTA and CDR2 FQGNSA. This CDR3 has 13 residues. In nucleotides, the CDR3 is TGTGCCAGCAGCCCCAGAAGGTCAGATACGCAGTATTTT. Its protein is CASSPRRSDTQYF.

This clonotype was recorded at least ten times. The V call is TRBV9, the J call TRBJ2-1; TRBD2 matches at 10 bases. This CDR3 region has 15 residues. Germline loops: CDR1 SGDLS, CDR2 YYNGEE. V shed 5 bases and J 4 bases; nucleotides not matched to a gene: 6. The CDR3: CASSPLAGKYNEQFF. In DNA form, the CDR3 reads TGTGCCAGCAGTCCACTAGCGGGGAAATACAATGAGCAGTTCTTC.

This clonotype was counted only a few times. The J gene is TRBJ1-1, the V gene TRBV5-1; TRBD1 is a possible D gene (5 bases). Germline CDR1 reads SGHRS; CDR2 reads YFSETQ. The ends were cut back, 4 bases at V and 3 bases at J, with 19 bases in the middle. CDR3 length: 16 amino acids. In DNA, the CDR3 is TGCGCCAGCAGCGCATCCGGGGCCCATGGGGACACTGAAGCTTTCTTT. Its translation is CASSASGAHGDTEAFF.

This clonotype has a handful of counts. The chain carries TRBV7-8 and TRBJ2-2; D is undetermined. Germline values: CDR1 SGHVS, CDR2 FQNEAQ. The CDR3 contains 15 residues. V lost 1 base and J 4 bases, leaving 10 bases between the germline ends. CDR3 in DNA: TGTGCCAGCAGCTTAGTTGGGCAGTCCACCGGGGAGCTGTTTTTT. As protein: CASSLVGQSTGELFF.

This clonotype was detected only a few times. The rearrangement links TRBV20-1 to TRBJ2-1, with 7 bases lining up with TRBD1. J lost 5 bases, V lost 5 bases, and 6 bases had no gene match. Germline CDR1 DFQATT, CDR2 SNEGSKA (reference sequence). The CDR3 totals 13 residues. The DNA of the CDR3 is TGCAGTGCTGAGACAGGGAGAAACAATGAGCAGTTCTTC. This sequence encodes CSAETGRNNEQFF.

The rearrangement joins TRBV7-2 to TRBJ1-1, with D possibly TRBD1 on 6 matching bases. CDR3 length equals 15 residues. Between the trimmed V and J ends, which lost 5 bases and 1 base, there was a span of 14 bases. From germline, CDR1 is SGHTA and CDR2 FQGNSA. CDR3 in DNA: TGTGCCAGCAGCCCTAGGGCCAGGGGGAACACTGAAGCTTTCTTT. As protein: CASSPRARGNTEAFF.

The chain has TRBV21-1 and TRBJ2-3; TRBD2, the D gene given by the table, was not confirmed from the DNA. TRBV21-1 is a pseudogene locus. The CDR3 loop spans 21 amino acids. The CDR3: CASSKVPRLAGAQSARGTQYF. In DNA, the CDR3 is TGTGCCAGCAGCAAAGTACCCCGACTAGCGGGGGCCCAATCCGCCCGCGGTACGCAGTATTTT.

The gene calls are TRBV7-9 and TRBJ1-3; D gene ambiguous. The V gene's germline CDR1 is SEHNR and CDR2 FQNEAQ (reference sequence). This CDR3 is 14 amino acids long. V was shortened by 1 base and J by 8 bases, with 12 bases between the two germline ends. The CDR3 nucleotides are TGTGCCAGCAGCTTAGGAACCCCAAGAGACACCATATATTTT. Protein product: CASSLGTPRDTIYF.

This clonotype was counted a few times. The chain is built from TRBV12-3 or TRBV12-4 and TRBJ1-5; D remains ambiguous. This CDR3 is built from 13 residues. V lost 7 bases, J lost 1 base, and 8 bases lay in between. CDR3 sequence (DNA): TGTGCCAGCAAGGGCAGCAGCAATCAGCCCCAGCATTTT. Its translation is CASKGSSNQPQHF.

This clonotype showed up just a few times. The chain carries TRBV6-5 and TRBJ2-5, with a weak D call TRBD2 (7 bases). CDR3 length equals 14 residues. The germline V gene encodes CDR1 MNHEY and CDR2 SVGAGI. Trimming removed 6 bases from V and 11 bases from J, with 22 bases in between. CDR3 protein: CASSPRGGANEQYF. CDR3 DNA sequence: TGTGCCAGCAGCCCCAGGGGAGGGGCCAATGAGCAGTACTTC.

This chain joins TRBV7-6 and TRBJ1-5; D uncertain. Germline V gene lookup returns CDR1 SGHVS and CDR2 FNYEAQ. V dropped 2 bases and J dropped 6 bases, with 8 bases sitting between them. The CDR3 totals 13 residues. CDR3 loop: CASSLSRGQPQHF. Here the CDR3 DNA reads TGTGCCAGCAGCTTATCGCGGGGTCAGCCCCAGCATTTT. Full variable domain (remainder filled in from reference TRBV7-6 and TRBJ1-5): GAGVSQSPRYKVTKRGQDVALRCDPISGHVSLYWYRQALGQGPEFLTYFNYEAQQDKSGLPNDRFSAERPEGSISTLTIQRTEQRDSAMYRCASSLSRGQPQHFGDGTRLSIL.

This clonotype was recorded a few times. The chain carries TRBV4-3 and TRBJ1-1; no clear D gene. CDR1 is LGHNA, CDR2 YSLEER, per germline. This CDR3 contains 14 residues. With 1 base removed from V and 6 bases from J, the gap between germline ends came to 12 bases. CDR3 protein: CASSQGFEGSEAFF. The CDR3 bases are TGCGCCAGCAGCCAAGGGTTCGAAGGATCTGAAGCTTTCTTT.

The chain combines TRBV4-3 with TRBJ2-3; no definite D call. Germline V gene data show CDR1 as LGHNA and CDR2 as YSLEER. V lost 4 bases, J lost 5 bases, and 16 bases lay in between. CDR3 length equals 15 residues. CDR3 protein: CASSPLTGVRDTQYF. In DNA form, the CDR3 reads TGCGCCAGCAGCCCCCTTACTGGGGTACGAGATACGCAGTATTTT.

This clonotype was seen a handful of times. This chain joins TRBV6-1 and TRBJ1-6; perhaps TRBD1 as D (6 bases). There are 18 residues in the CDR3. With 5 bases removed from V and 0 bases from J, the gap between germline ends came to 17 bases. Germline V CDR1 and CDR2: MNHNS, SASEGT. The CDR3 coding sequence is TGTGCCAGCAGTAAAACAGGGCAGACCCACTCCTATAATTCACCCCTCCACTTT. It translates to CASSKTGQTHSYNSPLHF.

This clonotype was counted only a few times. The chain recombines TRBV4-3 with TRBJ2-1; D is unresolved. Trimming cost V 5 bases and J 4 bases, with 15 bases left between them. The CDR3 is 15 residues long. CDR1 is LGHNA and CDR2 is YSLEER in the germline V gene. Here the CDR3 reads CASSLGRDPYNEQFF. DNA of the CDR3: TGCGCCAGCAGCTTAGGACGCGACCCTTACAATGAGCAGTTCTTC.

This clonotype has only one observation. V gene TRBV20-1 combines with J gene TRBJ2-3; D possibly corresponds to TRBD2 (5 bases). The germline V gene encodes CDR1 DFQATT and CDR2 SNEGSKA (reference sequence). The CDR3 consists of 14 residues. The ends were cut back, 3 bases at V and 4 bases at J, with 14 bases in the middle. The CDR3 nucleotides read TGCAGTGCTAGCGGGAATTTGGGCCCAGATACGCAGTATTTT. Translated, it gives CSASGNLGPDTQYF.

The J gene is TRBJ2-2, the V gene TRBV6-2 or TRBV6-3; D is uncertain. This CDR3 has 15 amino acids. The V gene's germline CDR1 is MNHEY and CDR2 SVGEGT. V lost 6 bases and J lost 2, with 13 bases in between. The chain's CDR3 is CASSQNIKNTGELFF. DNA of the CDR3: TGTGCCAGCAGCCAAAACATCAAAAACACCGGGGAGCTGTTTTTT.

There are many counts of this clonotype. The V and J genes are TRBV25-1 and TRBJ2-7; no firm D call. Germline CDR1 and CDR2: MGHDK and SYGVNS. The CDR3 consists of 15 residues. Trimming took 3 bases from V and 3 from J, leaving 15 bases between them. CDR3 DNA sequence: TGTGCCAGCAGTGACCCTACTGACGGTGACTACGAGCAGTACTTC. Its translation: CASSDPTDGDYEQYF.

The J gene is TRBJ2-4, the V gene TRBV7-2; perhaps TRBD1 as D (6 bases). Near its end, the DNA agrees better with TRBJ2-7, so the J call may be wrong. CDR3 length: 13 amino acids. Per the germline V gene, CDR1 is SGHTA and CDR2 is FQGNSA. CDR3 nucleotide sequence: TGTGCCAGCAGCGCTCTAGGGGGTTACGAGCAGTACTTC. Translation gives CASSALGGYEQYF.

V and J are TRBV10-3 and TRBJ1-4; a possible D gene is TRBD1 (5 bases). V was clipped by 2 bases and J by 4 bases, with 8 bases between them. The germline CDR1 and CDR2 sequences are ENHRY and SYGVKD. The CDR3 covers 14 residues. DNA of the CDR3: TGTGCCATCAGTGAGACAGGCGATAATGAAAAACTGTTTTTT. The encoded protein is CAISETGDNEKLFF.

V gene TRBV4-3 combines with J gene TRBJ2-4; D gene unclear. V lost 0 bases and J lost 10, with 25 bases in between. CDR1 and CDR2 from the germline V gene are LGHNA and YSLEER. CDR3 size: 18 residues. Here the CDR3 reads CASSQDPLPGGALGIQYF. CDR3 nucleotide sequence: TGCGCCAGCAGCCAAGACCCCCTGCCAGGTGGAGCTCTGGGAATTCAGTACTTC.